This entry is about one T cell receptor (beta chain). One entry per CDR3 protein, called by TCRdb with MiXCR from the RT-PCR reads. The sample records approximately 220,000 distinct CDR3 sequences, roughly 38% being singletons. The sample is drawn from a study of patients and donors after allogeneic stem cell transplantation. The CDR3 consists of 14 residues. V gave up 1 base and J gave up 1 base, with 8 bases separating them. Germline CDR1 SGHRS, CDR2 YFSETQ. The sequence derives from a human donor who was either an allogeneic HSCT recipient or a stem cell or donor lymphocyte infusion donor (not recorded which). It is not recorded whose cells these are; they may come from a transplant donor. The chain carries TRBV5-1 and TRBJ2-5; D gene uncertain. Sequencing was carried out using blood, either unsorted or a sorted T cell fraction (not recorded which). The CDR3 DNA follows: TGCGCCAGCAGCTTGCCGGCTATCCAAGAGACCCAGTACTTC. Translated: CASSLPAIQETQYF.